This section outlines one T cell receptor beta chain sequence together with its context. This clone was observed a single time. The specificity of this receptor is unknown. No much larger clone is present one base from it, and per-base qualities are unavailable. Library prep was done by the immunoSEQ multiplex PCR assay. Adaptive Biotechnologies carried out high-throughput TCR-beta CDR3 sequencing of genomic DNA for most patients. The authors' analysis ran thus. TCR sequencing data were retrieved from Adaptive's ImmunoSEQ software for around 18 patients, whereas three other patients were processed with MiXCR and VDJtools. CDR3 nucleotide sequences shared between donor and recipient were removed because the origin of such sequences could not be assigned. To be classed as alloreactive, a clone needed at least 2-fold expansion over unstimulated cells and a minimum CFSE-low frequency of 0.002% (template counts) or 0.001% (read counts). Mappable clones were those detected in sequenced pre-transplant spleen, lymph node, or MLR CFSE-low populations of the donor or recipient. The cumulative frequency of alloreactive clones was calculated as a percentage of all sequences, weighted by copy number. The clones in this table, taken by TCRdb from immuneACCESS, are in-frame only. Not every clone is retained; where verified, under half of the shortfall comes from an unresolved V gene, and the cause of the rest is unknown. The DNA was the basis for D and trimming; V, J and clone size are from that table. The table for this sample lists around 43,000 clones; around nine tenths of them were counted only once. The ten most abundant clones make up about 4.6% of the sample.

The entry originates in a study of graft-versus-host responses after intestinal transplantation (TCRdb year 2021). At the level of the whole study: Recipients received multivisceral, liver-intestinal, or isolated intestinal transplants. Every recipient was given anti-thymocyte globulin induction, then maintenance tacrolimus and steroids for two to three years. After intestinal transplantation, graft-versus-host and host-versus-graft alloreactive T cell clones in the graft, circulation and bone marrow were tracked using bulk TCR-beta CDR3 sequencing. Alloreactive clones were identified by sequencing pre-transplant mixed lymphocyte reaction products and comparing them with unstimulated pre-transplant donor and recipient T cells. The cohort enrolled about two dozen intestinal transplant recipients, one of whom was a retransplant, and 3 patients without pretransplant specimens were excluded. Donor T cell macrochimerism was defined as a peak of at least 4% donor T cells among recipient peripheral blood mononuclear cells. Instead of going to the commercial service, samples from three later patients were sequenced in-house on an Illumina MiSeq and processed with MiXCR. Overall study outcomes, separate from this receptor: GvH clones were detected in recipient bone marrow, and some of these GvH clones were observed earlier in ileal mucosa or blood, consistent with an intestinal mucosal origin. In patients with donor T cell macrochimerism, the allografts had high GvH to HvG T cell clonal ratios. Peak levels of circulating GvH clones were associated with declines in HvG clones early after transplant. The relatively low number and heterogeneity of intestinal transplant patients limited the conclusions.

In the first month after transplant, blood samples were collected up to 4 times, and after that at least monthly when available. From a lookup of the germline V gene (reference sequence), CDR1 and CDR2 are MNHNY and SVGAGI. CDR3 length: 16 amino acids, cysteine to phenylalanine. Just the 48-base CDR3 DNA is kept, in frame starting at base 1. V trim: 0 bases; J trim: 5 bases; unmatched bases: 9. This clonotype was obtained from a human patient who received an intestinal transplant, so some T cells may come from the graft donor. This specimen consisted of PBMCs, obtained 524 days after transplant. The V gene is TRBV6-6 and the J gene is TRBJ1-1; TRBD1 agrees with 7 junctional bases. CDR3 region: CASSYSLAGGRTEAFF. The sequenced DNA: TGTGCCAGCAGTTACTCGTTGGCAGGGGGGAGAACTGAAGCTTTCTTT.